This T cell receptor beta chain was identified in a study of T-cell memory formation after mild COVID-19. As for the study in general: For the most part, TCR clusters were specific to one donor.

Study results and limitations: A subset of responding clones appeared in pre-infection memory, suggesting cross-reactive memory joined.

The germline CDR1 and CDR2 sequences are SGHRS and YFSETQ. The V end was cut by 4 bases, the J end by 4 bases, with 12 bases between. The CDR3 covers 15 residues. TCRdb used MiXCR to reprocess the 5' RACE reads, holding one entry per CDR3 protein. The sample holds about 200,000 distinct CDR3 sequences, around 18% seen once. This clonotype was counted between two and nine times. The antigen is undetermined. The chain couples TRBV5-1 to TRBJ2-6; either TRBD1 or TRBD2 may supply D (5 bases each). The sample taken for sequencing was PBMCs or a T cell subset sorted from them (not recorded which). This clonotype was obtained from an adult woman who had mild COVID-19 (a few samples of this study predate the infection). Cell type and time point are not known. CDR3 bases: TGCGCCAGCAGCGAGCAGGGACGCGGGGCCAACGTCCTGACTTTC. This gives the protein CASSEQGRGANVLTF.